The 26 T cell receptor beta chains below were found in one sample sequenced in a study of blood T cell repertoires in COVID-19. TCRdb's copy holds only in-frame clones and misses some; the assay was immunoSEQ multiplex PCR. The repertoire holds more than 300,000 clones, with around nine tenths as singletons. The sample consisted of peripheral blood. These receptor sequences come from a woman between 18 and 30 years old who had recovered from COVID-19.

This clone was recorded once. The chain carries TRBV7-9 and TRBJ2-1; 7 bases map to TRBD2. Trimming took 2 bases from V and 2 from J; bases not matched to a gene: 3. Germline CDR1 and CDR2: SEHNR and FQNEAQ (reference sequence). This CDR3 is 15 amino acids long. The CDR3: CASSLTSGTYNEQFF. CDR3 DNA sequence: TGTGCCAGCAGCTTAACGAGCGGGACCTACAATGAGCAGTTCTTC.

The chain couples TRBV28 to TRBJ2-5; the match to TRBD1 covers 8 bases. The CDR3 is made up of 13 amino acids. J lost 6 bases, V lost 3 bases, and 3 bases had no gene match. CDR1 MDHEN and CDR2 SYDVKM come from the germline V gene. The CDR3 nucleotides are TGTGCCAGCAGTTTTACAGGGGGACAGACCCAGTACTTC. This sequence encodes CASSFTGGQTQYF. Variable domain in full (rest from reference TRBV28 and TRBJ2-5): DVKVTQSSRYLVKRTGEKVFLECVQDMDHENMFWYRQDPGLGLRLIYFSYDVKMKEKGDIPEGYSVSREKKERFSLILESASTNQTSMYLCASSFTGGQTQYFGPGTRLLVL.

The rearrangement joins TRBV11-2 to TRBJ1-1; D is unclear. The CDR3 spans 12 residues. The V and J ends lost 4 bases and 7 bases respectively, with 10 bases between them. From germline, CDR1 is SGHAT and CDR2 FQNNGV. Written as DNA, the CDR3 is TGTGCCAGCAGCTCAACGGTTCGTGAAGCTTTCTTT. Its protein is CASSSTVREAFF.

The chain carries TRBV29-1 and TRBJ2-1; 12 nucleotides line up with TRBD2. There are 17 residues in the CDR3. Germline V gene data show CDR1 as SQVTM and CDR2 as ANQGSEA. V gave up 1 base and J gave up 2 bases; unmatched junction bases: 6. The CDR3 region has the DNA TGCAGCGTTGAAGGTACTAGCGGGAGGCAAGCCTACAATGAGCAGTTCTTC. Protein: CSVEGTSGRQAYNEQFF.

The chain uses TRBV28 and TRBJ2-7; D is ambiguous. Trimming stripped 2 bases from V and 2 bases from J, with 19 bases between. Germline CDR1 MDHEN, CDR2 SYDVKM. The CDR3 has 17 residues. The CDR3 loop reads CASSLRSPGAAPYEQYV. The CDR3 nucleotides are TGTGCCAGCAGTTTACGGAGCCCGGGTGCGGCCCCCTACGAGCAGTACGTC.

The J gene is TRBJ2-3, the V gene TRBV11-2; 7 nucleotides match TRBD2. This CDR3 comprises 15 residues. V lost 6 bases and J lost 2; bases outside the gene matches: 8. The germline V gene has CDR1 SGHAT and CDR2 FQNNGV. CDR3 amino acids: CASRRPGGSTDTQYF. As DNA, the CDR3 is TGTGCCAGCAGACGCCCGGGAGGATCCACAGATACGCAGTATTTT. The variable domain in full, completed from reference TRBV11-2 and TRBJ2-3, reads EAGVAQSPRYKIIEKRQSVAFWCNPISGHATLYWYQQILGQGPKLLIQFQNNGVVDDSQLPKDRFSAERLKGVDSTLKIQPAKLEDSAVYLCASRRPGGSTDTQYFGPGTRLTVL.

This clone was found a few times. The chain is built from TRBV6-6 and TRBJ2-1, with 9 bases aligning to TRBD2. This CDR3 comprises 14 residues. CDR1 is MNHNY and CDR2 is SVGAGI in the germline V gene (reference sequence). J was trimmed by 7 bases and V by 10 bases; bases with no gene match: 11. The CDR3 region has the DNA TGTGCCACAGGGGGTAGCGGGAGTGGGAATGAGCAGTTCTTC. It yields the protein CATGGSGSGNEQFF.

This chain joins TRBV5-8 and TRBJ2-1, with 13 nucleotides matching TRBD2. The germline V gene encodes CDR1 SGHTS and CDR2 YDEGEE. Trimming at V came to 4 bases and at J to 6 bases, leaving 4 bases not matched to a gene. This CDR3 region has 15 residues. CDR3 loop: CASSPRLAGGNEQFF. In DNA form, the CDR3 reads TGTGCCAGCAGCCCGAGACTAGCGGGAGGCAATGAGCAGTTCTTC.

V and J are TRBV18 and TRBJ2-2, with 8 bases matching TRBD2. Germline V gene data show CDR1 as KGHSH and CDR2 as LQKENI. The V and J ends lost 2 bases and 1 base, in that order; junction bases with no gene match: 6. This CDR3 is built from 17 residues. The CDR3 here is CASSPVHTSGNTGELFF. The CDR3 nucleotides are TGTGCCAGCTCACCAGTACATACTAGCGGGAACACCGGGGAGCTGTTTTTT.

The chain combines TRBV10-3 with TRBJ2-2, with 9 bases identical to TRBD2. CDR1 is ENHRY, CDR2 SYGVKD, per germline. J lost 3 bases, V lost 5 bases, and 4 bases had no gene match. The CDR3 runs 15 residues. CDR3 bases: TGTGCCATCAGTCTAGCGGGGACGGACACCGGGGAGCTGTTTTTT. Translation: CAISLAGTDTGELFF.

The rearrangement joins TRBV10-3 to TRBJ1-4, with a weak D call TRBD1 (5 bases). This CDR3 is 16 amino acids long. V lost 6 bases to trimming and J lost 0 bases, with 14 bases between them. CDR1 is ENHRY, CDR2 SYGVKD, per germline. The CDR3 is CAISGDSPTTNEKLFF. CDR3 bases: TGTGCCATCAGCGGTGACAGCCCGACAACTAATGAAAAACTGTTTTTT.

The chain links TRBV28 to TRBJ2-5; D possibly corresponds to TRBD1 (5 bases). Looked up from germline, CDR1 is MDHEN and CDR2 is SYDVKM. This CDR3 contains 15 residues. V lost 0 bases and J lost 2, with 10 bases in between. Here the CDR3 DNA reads TGTGCCAGCAGTTTATGGCAGGGAATACAAGAGACCCAGTACTTC. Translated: CASSLWQGIQETQYF.

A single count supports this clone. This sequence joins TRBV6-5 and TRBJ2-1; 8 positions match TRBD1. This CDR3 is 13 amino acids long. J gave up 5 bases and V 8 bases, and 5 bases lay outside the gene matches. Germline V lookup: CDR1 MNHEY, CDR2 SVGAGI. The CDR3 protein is CASGDRMDNEQFF. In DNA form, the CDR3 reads TGTGCCAGCGGGGACAGGATGGACAATGAGCAGTTCTTC.

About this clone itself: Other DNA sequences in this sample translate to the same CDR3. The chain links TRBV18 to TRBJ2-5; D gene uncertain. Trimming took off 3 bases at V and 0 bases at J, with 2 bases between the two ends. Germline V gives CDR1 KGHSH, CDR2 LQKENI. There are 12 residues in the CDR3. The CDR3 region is CASSPNQETQYF. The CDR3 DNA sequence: TGTGCCAGCTCACCTAACCAAGAGACCCAGTACTTC.

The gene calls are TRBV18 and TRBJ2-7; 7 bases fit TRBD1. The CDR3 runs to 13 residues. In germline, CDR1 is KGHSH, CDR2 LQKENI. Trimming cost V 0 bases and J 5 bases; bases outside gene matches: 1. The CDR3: CASSPPGQNEQYV. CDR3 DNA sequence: TGTGCCAGCTCACCACCGGGACAGAACGAGCAGTACGTC.

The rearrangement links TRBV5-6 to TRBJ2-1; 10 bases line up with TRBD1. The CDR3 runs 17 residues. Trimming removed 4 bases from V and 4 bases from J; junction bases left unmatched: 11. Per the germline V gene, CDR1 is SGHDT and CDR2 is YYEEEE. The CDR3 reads CASSKFSTGGGYNEQFF. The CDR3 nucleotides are TGTGCCAGCAGCAAGTTCTCGACAGGGGGCGGGTACAATGAGCAGTTCTTC. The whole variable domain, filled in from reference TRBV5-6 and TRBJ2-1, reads DAGVTQSPTHLIKTRGQQVTLRCSPKSGHDTVSWYQQALGQGPQFIFQYYEEEERQRGNFPDRFSGHQFPNYSSELNVNALLLGDSALYLCASSKFSTGGGYNEQFFGPGTRLTVL.

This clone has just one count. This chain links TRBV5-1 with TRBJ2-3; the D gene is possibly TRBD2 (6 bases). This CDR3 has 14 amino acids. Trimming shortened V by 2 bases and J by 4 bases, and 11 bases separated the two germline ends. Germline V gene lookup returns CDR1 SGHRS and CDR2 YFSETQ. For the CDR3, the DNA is TGCGCCAGCAGCTTCTCGGGAGTGGCAGATACGCAGTATTTT. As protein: CASSFSGVADTQYF.

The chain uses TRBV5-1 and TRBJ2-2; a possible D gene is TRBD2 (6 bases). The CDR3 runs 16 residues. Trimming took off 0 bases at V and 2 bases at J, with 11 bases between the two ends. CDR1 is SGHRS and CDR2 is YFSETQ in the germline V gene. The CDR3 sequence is CASSLDGSGNTGELFF. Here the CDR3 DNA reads TGCGCCAGCAGCTTGGATGGTAGCGGAAACACCGGGGAGCTGTTTTTT.

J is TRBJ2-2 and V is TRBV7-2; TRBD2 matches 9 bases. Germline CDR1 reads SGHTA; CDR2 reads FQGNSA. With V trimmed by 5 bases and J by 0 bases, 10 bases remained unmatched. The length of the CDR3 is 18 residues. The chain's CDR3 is CASSLTTSGDTNTGELFF. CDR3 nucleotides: TGTGCCAGCAGCCTAACGACTAGCGGAGACACGAACACCGGGGAGCTGTTTTTT.

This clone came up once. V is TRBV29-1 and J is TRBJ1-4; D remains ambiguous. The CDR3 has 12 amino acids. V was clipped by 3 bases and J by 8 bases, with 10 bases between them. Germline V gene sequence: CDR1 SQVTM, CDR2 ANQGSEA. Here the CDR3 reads CSVDGFGEKLFF. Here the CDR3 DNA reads TGCAGCGTTGACGGGTTCGGCGAAAAACTGTTTTTT.

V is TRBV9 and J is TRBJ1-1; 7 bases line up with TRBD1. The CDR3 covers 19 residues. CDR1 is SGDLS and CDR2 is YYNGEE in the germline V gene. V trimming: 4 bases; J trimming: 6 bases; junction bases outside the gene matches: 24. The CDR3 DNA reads TGTGCCAGCAGCACCCCCGGGGGACAGAGTGAAGGAAGGACCGCTGAAGCTTTCTTT. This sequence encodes CASSTPGGQSEGRTAEAFF.

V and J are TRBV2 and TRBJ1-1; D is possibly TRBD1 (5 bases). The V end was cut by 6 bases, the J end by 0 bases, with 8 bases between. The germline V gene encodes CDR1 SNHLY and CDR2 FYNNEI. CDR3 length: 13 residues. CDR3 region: CASRPQVNTEAFF. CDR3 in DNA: TGTGCCAGCAGGCCACAGGTGAACACTGAAGCTTTCTTT.

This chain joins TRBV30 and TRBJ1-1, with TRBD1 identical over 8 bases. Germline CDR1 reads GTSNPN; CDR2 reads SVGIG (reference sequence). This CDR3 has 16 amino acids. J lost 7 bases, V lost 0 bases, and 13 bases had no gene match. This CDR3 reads CAWSVLTGTGKDEAFF. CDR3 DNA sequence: TGTGCCTGGAGTGTATTGACCGGGACAGGCAAAGATGAAGCTTTCTTT.

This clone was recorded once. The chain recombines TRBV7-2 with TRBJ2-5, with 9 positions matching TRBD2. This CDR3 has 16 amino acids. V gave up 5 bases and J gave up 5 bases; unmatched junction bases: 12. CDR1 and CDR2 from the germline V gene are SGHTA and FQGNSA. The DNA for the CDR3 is TGTGCCAGCAGCCCAAGTGCCGGGACTAGCCGGGAGACCCAGTACTTC. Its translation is CASSPSAGTSRETQYF.

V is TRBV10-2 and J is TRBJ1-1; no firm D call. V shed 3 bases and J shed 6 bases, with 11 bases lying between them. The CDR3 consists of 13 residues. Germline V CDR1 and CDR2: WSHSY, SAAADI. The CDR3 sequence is CASSEILEAEAFF. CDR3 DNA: TGCGCCAGCAGTGAAATCCTAGAGGCTGAAGCTTTCTTT.

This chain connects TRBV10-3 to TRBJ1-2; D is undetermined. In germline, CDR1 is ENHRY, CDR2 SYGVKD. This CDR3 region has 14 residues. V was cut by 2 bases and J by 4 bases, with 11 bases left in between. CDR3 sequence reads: CAISELMSSYGYTF. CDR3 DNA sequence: TGTGCCATCAGTGAGCTTATGTCCTCCTATGGCTACACCTTC.